This T cell receptor beta chain is from a study of a mutant IDH1 vaccine in newly diagnosed glioma. For the study at large: Among treated patients, about 62% were male and approximately 40% female, and mean age was around 40 years. Beforehand, treatment had been radiotherapy, temozolomide, or both; the majority received both.

Note on this clone: Its antigen is not known.

Assay: immunoSEQ multiplex PCR; the TCRdb copy retains only in-frame clones and omits some. The repertoire holds some 50,000 clones, with 86% as singletons. Documented time point: baseline, week 1 (first vaccination visit). Treatment denoted: pre-vaccination baseline after standard-of-care therapy. The donors had new WHO grade 3 or 4 astrocytomas; these were IDH1-mutant and ATRX-lost. Points from the study as a whole: Apparently, pseudoprogression bore no relation to changes among the top peripheral T cell clonotypes.

The TCR originated in a man aged 40-49 years with glioma. The sample was PBMCs, taken from a glioma patient treated with radiotherapy, temozolomide or both.

The CDR3, as DNA: TGTGCCAGCGCACTGACAGGGCCTAACACTGAAGCTTTCTTT. Residues: CASALTGPNTEAFF. The chain uses TRBV6-1 and TRBJ1-1; the match to TRBD1 covers 7 bases. CDR1 and CDR2 from the germline V gene are MNHNS and SASEGT. J was trimmed by 2 bases and V by 8 bases; bases with no gene match: 8. The CDR3 spans 14 residues.